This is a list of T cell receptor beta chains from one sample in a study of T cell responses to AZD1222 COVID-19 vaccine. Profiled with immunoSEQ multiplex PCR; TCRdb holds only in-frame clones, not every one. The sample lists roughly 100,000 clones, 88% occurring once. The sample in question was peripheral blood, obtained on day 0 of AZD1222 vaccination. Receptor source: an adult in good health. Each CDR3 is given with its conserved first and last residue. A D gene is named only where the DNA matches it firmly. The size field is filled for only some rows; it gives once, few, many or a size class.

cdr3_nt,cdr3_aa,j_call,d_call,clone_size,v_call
TGTGCCAGCAGCCCAAGAGTGGGAGGGAACACTGAAGCTTTCTTT,CASSPRVGGNTEAFF,TRBJ1-1,-,-,TRBV5-6
TGTGCCAGCAGTCCTAGGACAGGCCGTTTCTCTGGAAACACCATATATTTT,CASSPRTGRFSGNTIYF,TRBJ1-3,TRBD1,-,TRBV6-6
TGTGCCAGCAGTGACCCGGACAGCGACCACTTCTACGAGCAGTACTTC,CASSDPDSDHFYEQYF,TRBJ2-7,-,-,TRBV6-4
TGTGCCAGCAGCTTTCAGGGCGGGATCAACGAGCAGTACTTC,CASSFQGGINEQYF,TRBJ2-7,-,-,TRBV5-5
TGTGCCAGAAGCTTAAAGGCTTGGAGGTTGGATCAGCCCCAGCATTTT,CARSLKAWRLDQPQHF,TRBJ1-5,-,-,TRBV7-5
TGTGCCAGCAGCTTAACGCGGGGAGGGGGCACAGATACGCAGTATTTT,CASSLTRGGGTDTQYF,TRBJ2-3,TRBD2,-,TRBV7-3
TGTGCCAGCAGCAAAAGGGACACCGGGGAGCTGTTTTTT,CASSKRDTGELFF,TRBJ2-2,-,-,TRBV7-9
TGTGCCAGCAGTTCAGGACACACCTACGAGCAGTACTTC,CASSSGHTYEQYF,TRBJ2-7,-,once,TRBV6-5
TGTGCCAGCACTGCGGGCAGCTATGGCTACACCTTC,CASTAGSYGYTF,TRBJ1-2,-,-,TRBV28
TGTGCCAGACGCGGGGGACAGGGGATTTCACCCCTCCACTTT,CARRGGQGISPLHF,TRBJ1-6,TRBD1,-,TRBV5-4
TGTGCCAGCACCCACCGGCGGGGGGAATACAATGAGCAGTTCTTC,CASTHRRGEYNEQFF,TRBJ2-1,TRBD2,-,TRBV6-5
TGTGCCAGCGGTAGGGGGGACAGGGGGCAAGGTGGCTACACCTTC,CASGRGDRGQGGYTF,TRBJ1-2,TRBD1,-,TRBV7-2
TGTGCCAGCAGTTTCGGCGCAGGGGGCCCGGGAAACACCATATATTTT,CASSFGAGGPGNTIYF,TRBJ1-3,TRBD1,-,TRBV28
TGCGCCAGCAGCCCCGGAGGGACTAGCGGGAGTTCAGATACGCAGTATTTT,CASSPGGTSGSSDTQYF,TRBJ2-3,TRBD2,-,TRBV5-1
TGTGCCAGCAGCCTGGACAGAAATCAGCCCCAGCATTTT,CASSLDRNQPQHF,TRBJ1-5,-,-,TRBV7-9
TGTGCCACCAGTCAAAGGGGAACTGGGGCCAACGTCCTGACTTTC,CATSQRGTGANVLTF,TRBJ2-6,-,-,TRBV24-1
TGTGCCAGCAGCCCCCGGACAGGCTTTTCGAGCTCCTATAATTCACCCCTCCACTTT,CASSPRTGFSSSYNSPLHF,TRBJ1-6,TRBD1,-,TRBV7-2
TGTGCCAGCATACTGGCAGGGACAGGGGCAAACGAGCAGTACTTC,CASILAGTGANEQYF,TRBJ2-7,TRBD1,-,TRBV28
TGTGCCAGTAGTTTAGGAAACTATGGCTACACCTTC,CASSLGNYGYTF,TRBJ1-2,-,-,TRBV19
TGTGCCAGCAGTTACTCGGGTTTAGGGGCCGTGGGCTACACCTTC,CASSYSGLGAVGYTF,TRBJ1-2,-,-,TRBV6-6
TGTGCCAGTAAAGAGACCGCACCGAGCTCCTACAATGAGCAGTTCTTC,CASKETAPSSYNEQFF,TRBJ2-1,-,-,TRBV19
TGTGCCAGCAGTTTTTTGGACAGGGCACCTTACGAGCAGTACTTC,CASSFLDRAPYEQYF,TRBJ2-7,TRBD1,-,TRBV28
TGCGCCAGCAGCCAAGATACATGGGACGTTGGTGAAAAACTGTTTTTT,CASSQDTWDVGEKLFF,TRBJ1-4,-,-,TRBV4-3
TGTGCCATCAGTGAGTCGGCAGCCGATAATGAAAAACTGTTTTTT,CAISESAADNEKLFF,TRBJ1-4,-,-,TRBV10-3
TGTGCCAGCTCACCATTCCTTGGGCAAGCCTATGGCTACACCTTC,CASSPFLGQAYGYTF,TRBJ1-2,-,-,TRBV18
TGTGCCAGCAGCTTGGAAAGGGGAAACACCGGGGAGCTGTTTTTT,CASSLERGNTGELFF,TRBJ2-2,-,-,TRBV5-6
TGTGCCAGCAGTTCACGCGGGACAGGGGGAATCAATCAGCCCCAGCATTTT,CASSSRGTGGINQPQHF,TRBJ1-5,TRBD1,-,TRBV28
TGTGCCAGCAGTTACCTCTCGAAATTAGCGGGAGCCTACGAGCAGTACTTC,CASSYLSKLAGAYEQYF,TRBJ2-7,TRBD2,few,TRBV6-2/TRBV6-3
TGTGCCAGCAGTGTCCCTCCGGGGCAAGGGACTGAAGCTTTCTTT,CASSVPPGQGTEAFF,TRBJ1-1,-,once,TRBV27
TGTGCCAGCTCACCACTAGCGGGGGGGCCGGCTGAGCAGTTCTTC,CASSPLAGGPAEQFF,TRBJ2-1,TRBD2,-,TRBV18
TGTGCCAGCAGTTTATCGATGGATGGGACTGAGCAGTTCTTC,CASSLSMDGTEQFF,TRBJ2-1,-,-,TRBV27
TGTGCCAGCAGCACGGGGGGGGGACAGGGGACCTACGAGCAGTACTTC,CASSTGGGQGTYEQYF,TRBJ2-7,TRBD1,once,TRBV28
TGTGCCAGTAAGTGGCAGGAGGGCAATCAGCCCCAGCATTTT,CASKWQEGNQPQHF,TRBJ1-5,-,-,TRBV19
TGTGCCAGCAGCCCCTCCGCGGGACAGGGAAAAAACATTCAGTACTTC,CASSPSAGQGKNIQYF,TRBJ2-4,TRBD1,few,TRBV7-2
TGTGCCAGCAGCTTAGGGGTTGGAGATACGCAGTATTTT,CASSLGVGDTQYF,TRBJ2-3,-,-,TRBV11-3
TGTGCCAGCAGCCAAGAGGCGCCGATGAACACTGAAGCTTTCTTT,CASSQEAPMNTEAFF,TRBJ1-1,-,-,TRBV3-1/TRBV3-2
TGTGCCAGCAGCTTAACAGACAATTCACCCCTCCACTTT,CASSLTDNSPLHF,TRBJ1-6,-,many,TRBV7-9
TGCGCCAGCAGCCAAGTCCGGGGACAGGCCTACGAGCAGTACTTC,CASSQVRGQAYEQYF,TRBJ2-7,TRBD1,once,TRBV4-3
TGCGCCAGCAGCCCTGGACTAGCGGCGGGGGGCACCGGGGAGCTGTTTTTT,CASSPGLAAGGTGELFF,TRBJ2-2,TRBD2,-,TRBV5-1
TGTGCCAGCAGTTTAAATGGGGATGGCTACACCTTC,CASSLNGDGYTF,TRBJ1-2,-,-,TRBV27
TGTGCCAGCAGTCCTCTCGGGACGTTCTCGAAGCAGACCCAGTACTTC,CASSPLGTFSKQTQYF,TRBJ2-5,-,-,TRBV25-1
TGTGCCAGCAGCCCTGGTGATACGCAGTATTTT,CASSPGDTQYF,TRBJ2-3,-,-,TRBV5-4
TGTGCTAGTGGTTCCCCCTTGAAACAGTTCTTC,CASGSPLKQFF,TRBJ2-1,-,-,TRBV12-5
TGTGCCAGCAGCCCTACAGGGGGCGCCCCCTACGAGCAGTACTTC,CASSPTGGAPYEQYF,TRBJ2-7,TRBD1,-,TRBV28
TGTGCCAGCAGCTTAGTCGACAGGGCCGAAAACGAGCAGTACTTC,CASSLVDRAENEQYF,TRBJ2-7,TRBD1,-,TRBV7-8